The rows below give T cell receptor beta chains drawn from one sample of a study of metastatic and nonmetastatic thyroid tumors. TCRdb redid the clone calls on the PCR reads using MiXCR. This repertoire shows tens of thousands of clones, around 25% found once; its top ten account for 5% to 6.5%. Input material: blood. The receptor source for this set is a female donor with papillary thyroid cancer or a benign thyroid nodule (not recorded which). Some clones in this sample may be carry-over from other donors' samples. Each CDR3 is given with its conserved first and last residue. The D gene is left open where the match is weak. Some rows have no size entry. The others give once, few or many, or a class for an expanded clone.

v_call	d_call	clone_size	j_call	cdr3_aa	cdr3_nt
TRBV15	-	few	TRBJ1-5	CATSSPSTVQPQHF	TGTGCCACCAGCAGCCCATCGACAGTTCAGCCCCAGCATTTT
TRBV6-5	-	medium-sized	TRBJ2-2	CASSYSLGSGELFF	TGTGCCAGCAGTTACTCGTTGGGCAGCGGGGAGCTGTTTTTT
TRBV12-3/TRBV12-4	-	few	TRBJ2-2	CASSFYPGELFF	TGTGCCAGCAGTTTTTACCCCGGGGAGCTGTTTTTT
TRBV28	TRBD2	-	TRBJ2-5	CASSLQRGSGTQYF	TGTGCCAGCAGTTTGCAGCGGGGGTCGGGGACCCAGTACTTC
TRBV20-1	-	many	TRBJ1-5	CSAMGGNQPQHF	TGCAGTGCCATGGGGGGCAATCAGCCCCAGCATTTT
TRBV12-3/TRBV12-4	-	many	TRBJ2-5	CASSTSHQETQYF	TGTGCCAGCAGCACTAGCCATCAAGAGACCCAGTACTTC
TRBV20-1	-	once	TRBJ2-5	CSARDYGTEETQYF	TGCAGTGCTAGGGATTACGGGACCGAAGAGACCCAGTACTTC
TRBV19	TRBD2	-	TRBJ2-2	CASKGGSLREVRTGELFF	TGTGCCAGTAAGGGGGGAAGTCTGCGGGAGGTTCGCACCGGGGAGCTGTTTTTT
TRBV6-1	TRBD1	few	TRBJ1-6	CASSRTGQAGNSPLHF	TGTGCCAGCAGCCGAACCGGACAGGCCGGAAATTCACCCCTCCACTTT
TRBV15	-	many	TRBJ2-7	CATSRATPGEQYF	TGTGCCACCAGCAGAGCCACCCCGGGCGAGCAGTACTTC
TRBV10-3	-	many	TRBJ2-2	CAISESGESTNTGELFF	TGTGCCATCAGTGAGTCGGGGGAATCCACGAACACCGGGGAGCTGTTTTTT
TRBV19	-	many	TRBJ2-1	CASSPRGEGRYNEQFF	TGTGCCAGTAGTCCCAGGGGGGAGGGCCGGTACAATGAGCAGTTCTTC
TRBV15	-	few	TRBJ2-7	CATSSSTARGSYEQYF	TGTGCCACTAGCAGCAGTACAGCGAGGGGCTCCTACGAGCAGTACTTC
TRBV11-2	TRBD2	-	TRBJ2-7	CASRGGLAANSYEQYF	TGTGCCAGCAGGGGGGGGTTAGCGGCAAATTCCTACGAGCAGTACTTC
TRBV7-2	TRBD1	-	TRBJ1-1	CASRSFAGGTEAFF	TGTGCCAGCCGCTCGTTTGCAGGGGGCACTGAAGCTTTCTTT
TRBV25-1	-	-	TRBJ1-1	CASSVSLGGAEAFF	TGTGCCAGCAGTGTTTCCCTAGGGGGGGCTGAAGCTTTCTTT